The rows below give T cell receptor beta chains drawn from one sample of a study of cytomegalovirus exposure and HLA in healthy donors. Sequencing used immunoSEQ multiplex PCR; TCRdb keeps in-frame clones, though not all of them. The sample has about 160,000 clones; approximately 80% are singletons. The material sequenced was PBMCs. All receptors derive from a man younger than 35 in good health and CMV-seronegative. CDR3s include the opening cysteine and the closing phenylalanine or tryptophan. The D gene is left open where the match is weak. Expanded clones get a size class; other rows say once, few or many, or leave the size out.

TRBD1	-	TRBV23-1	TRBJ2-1	TGCGCCAGCAGACTCCACCTGGGGACAGGTCAGGCCAATGAGCAGTTCTTC	CASRLHLGTGQANEQFF
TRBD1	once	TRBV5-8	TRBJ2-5	TGTGCCAGCAGCACCTCGACAGGGATCCAAGAGACCCAGTACTTC	CASSTSTGIQETQYF
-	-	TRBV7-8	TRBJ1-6	TGTGCCAGCAGCTTAGCCCCCACGGATAATTCACCCCTCCACTTT	CASSLAPTDNSPLHF
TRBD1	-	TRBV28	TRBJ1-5	TGTGCCAGCAACTCACCAGGGGGTTTCAATCAGCCCCAGCATTTT	CASNSPGGFNQPQHF
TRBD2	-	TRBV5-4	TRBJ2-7	TGTGCCAGCAGCCCCCTAGCGGGAGGGGCCTACGAGCAGTACTTC	CASSPLAGGAYEQYF
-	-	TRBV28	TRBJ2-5	TGTGCCAGCAGTTCGCCCCGAACTCCCAGGGACCAAGAGACCCAGTACTTC	CASSSPRTPRDQETQYF
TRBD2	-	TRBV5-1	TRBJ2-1	TGCGCCAGCAGCCCCGGGGGGGGATACAATGAGCAGTTCTTC	CASSPGGGYNEQFF
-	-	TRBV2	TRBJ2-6	TGTGCCAGCAGTGAATATTCTGGGGCCAACGTCCTGACTTTC	CASSEYSGANVLTF
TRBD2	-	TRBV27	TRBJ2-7	TGTGCCAGCAGTTTTGCGGGAGGCACCTACGAGCAGTACTTC	CASSFAGGTYEQYF
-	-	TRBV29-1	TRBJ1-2	TGCAGCGTTGACCCCGGGGGGGGCGTTGGCTATGGCTACACCTTC	CSVDPGGGVGYGYTF
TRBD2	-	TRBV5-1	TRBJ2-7	TGCGCCAGCAGCTTGGGGACTAGCGGTTCCTACGAGCAGTACTTC	CASSLGTSGSYEQYF
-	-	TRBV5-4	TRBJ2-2	TGTGCCAGCAGCGTAAGGGGGAATCGGGAGCTGTTTTTT	CASSVRGNRELFF
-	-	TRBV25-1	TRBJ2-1	TGTGCCAGCAGTGACCCCGGACGGGCTGGGGGCGAGCAGTTCTTC	CASSDPGRAGGEQFF
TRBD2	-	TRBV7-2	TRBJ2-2	TGTGCCAGCAGCTTGCAAGGGGAGGGCCTTCCATCTACCGGGGAGCTGTTTTTT	CASSLQGEGLPSTGELFF
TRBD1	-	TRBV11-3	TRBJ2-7	TGTGCCAGCAGCTTAGGAGGGACAGGGTACGAGCAGTACTTC	CASSLGGTGYEQYF
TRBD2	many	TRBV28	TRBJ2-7	TGTGCCAGCAGGGGGACTAAATACGAGCAGTACTTC	CASRGTKYEQYF
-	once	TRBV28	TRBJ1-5	TGTGCCAATGGGGGGGTCGGCAATCAGCCCCAGCATTTT	CANGGVGNQPQHF
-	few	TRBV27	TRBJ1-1	TGTGCCAGCAGTTTATCTCAGAACATGAACACTGAAGCTTTCTTT	CASSLSQNMNTEAFF
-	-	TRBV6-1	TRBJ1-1	TGTGCCAGCAAGCAGGGGCTGGGGAACACTGAAGCTTTCTTT	CASKQGLGNTEAFF
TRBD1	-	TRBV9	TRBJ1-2	TGTGCCAGCAGCGCCCCTCTAGGGGGGGACAGGGCTAACTATGGCTACACCTTC	CASSAPLGGDRANYGYTF
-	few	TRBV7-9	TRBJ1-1	TGTGCCAGCAGCTTGAGCTTGTCTGAAGCTTTCTTT	CASSLSLSEAFF
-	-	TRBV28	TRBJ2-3	TGTGCCAGCAGTTCCCCGGGTAGCGGTGATACGCAGTATTTT	CASSSPGSGDTQYF
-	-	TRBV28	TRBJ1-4	TGTGCCAGCAGGAAGACGGGGGGCGTCATTTTTGGTAATGAAAAACTGTTTTTT	CASRKTGGVIFGNEKLFF
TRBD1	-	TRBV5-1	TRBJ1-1	TGCGCCAGTGTTGCCGGGACAGTGAACACTGAAGCTTTCTTT	CASVAGTVNTEAFF
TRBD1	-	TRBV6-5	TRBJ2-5	TGTGCCAGCAGTTACTCGACAGGGGCCGAGACCCAGTACTTC	CASSYSTGAETQYF
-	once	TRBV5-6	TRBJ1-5	TGTGCCAGCAGCAGGGAGGGGACGGGAAGCAATCAGCCCCAGCATTTT	CASSREGTGSNQPQHF
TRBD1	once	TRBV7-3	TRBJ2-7	TGTGCCAGCAGTCCCGGGACAGGGTCCTACGAGCAGTACTTC	CASSPGTGSYEQYF
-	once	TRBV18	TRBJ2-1	TGTGCCAGCTCAACGGGAGATTGGAATGAGCAGTTCTTC	CASSTGDWNEQFF
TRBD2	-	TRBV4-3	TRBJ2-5	TGCGCCAGCAGCCGCCTAGCGGGAGCTACCCAAGAGACCCAGTACTTC	CASSRLAGATQETQYF
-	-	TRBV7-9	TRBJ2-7	TGTGCCAGCACCTACCCGAGGGGGGGCGAGCAGTACTTC	CASTYPRGGEQYF
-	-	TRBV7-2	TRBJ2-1	TGTGCCAGCAGCTTAGGCCTAGCGCCGAACTACAATGAGCAGTTCTTC	CASSLGLAPNYNEQFF